Reported below is one TCR beta chain. The clone's antigen remains unknown. The input lacks base qualities; no much larger clone sits a single base away. The method was the immunoSEQ multiplex PCR assay. The multiplex PCR relied on a mix of 60 forward primers for TCR Vbeta segments and 13 reverse primers for TCR Jbeta segments. The CDR3 region of rearranged TCR beta genes was amplified from genomic DNA with a multiplex PCR assay. The amplified TCR beta libraries were sequenced on the Illumina HiSeq System as 87-base-pair reads. The authors' pipeline ran thus. In a later analysis, some 80 million unique TCR beta chains were counted across the 500 to 850 repertoires, and approximately 11 million of these chains were shared by at least two donors. A nearest-neighbor algorithm error-corrected the raw reads and collapsed the reads into unique sequences, merging closely related sequences to remove PCR and sequencing errors. To assign V, D and J gene segments, CDR3 sequences were aligned to IMGT reference sequences. For a sequence to be retained, at least a six-nucleotide match to both a V gene segment and a J gene segment was required. Rearrangements were classified as productive when the CDR3 lacked stop codons and remained in frame with V and J, and all other rearrangements were classified as non-productive. Following IMGT convention, CDR3 was defined as the stretch from the second conserved V-encoded cysteine to the conserved J-encoded phenylalanine. The earlier analysis of about 620 of the donors excluded sequences that lacked an unambiguous match to a single V gene segment. An earlier analysis of around 600 of the donors classified V segments as functional when productive rearrangements were above 56.7% and as segregating when the standard deviation between donors was above 5%. A statistical classification framework was built for diagnosing cytomegalovirus status from the catalog of TCR beta chain sequences. In a later analysis, V and J genes were assigned by comparing TCR nucleotide sequences against IMGT/GENE-DB human TR gene sequences. Using the TCRdist pipeline, a later analysis assigned CDR3 sequences along with most-parsimonious VDJ recombination scenarios. A later analysis defined each TCR beta chain by its CDR3 amino acid sequence plus V-gene family, and excluded reads lacking a unique V-gene family. In a later analysis, around 600 highly shared, low-generation-probability nucleotide sequences were removed to address suspected cross-contamination and a sequencing artifact. A later analysis calculated a clonal expansion index for each public chain from normalized within-repertoire ranks of inferred template counts. A later analysis computed generation probabilities with a VDJ recombination model fitted to out-of-frame rearrangements, and checked the results against IGoR. Hypergeometric tests were used in a later analysis to score TCR-TCR, TCR-HLA and TCR-CMV co-occurrence, with a repertoire-size bias correction applied to the TCR pairs. A later analysis estimated false discovery rates by permuting HLA or CMV assignments 20 times. In a later analysis, co-occurring TCRs were grouped using DBSCAN, and TCRdist sequence similarity was added for clustering within HLA-allele-positive subsets. Co-occurrence clustering excluded repertoires with fewer than 30,000 or more than 120,000 public chains, plus five with anomalous nucleotide sharing. TCRdb retrieved this table from immuneACCESS and kept in-frame rearrangements only. Not all clones are present; in checked studies, unresolved V genes account for under half, and no reason is known for the remainder. V and J calls and clone size come straight from that table; D and trimming were deduced from the DNA. The sample contains 150,000 to 200,000 clones, roughly 87% of them found a single time. The ten largest clonotypes hold around 0.21% of the sample.

Trimming at the junction amounts to 3 bases on V and 5 bases on J, and the germline ends lie 11 bases apart. CDR1 SEHNR and CDR2 FQNEAQ are derived from the germline V gene (reference sequence). From the cysteine through the phenylalanine, the CDR3 covers 14 amino acids. The entry retains the CDR3 DNA only, 42 bases that are in frame from base 1. This entry belongs to a study of cytomegalovirus exposure and HLA in healthy donors (TCRdb year 2017). Regarding the research as a whole: An earlier analysis of 587 of the donors reported around 280 Gb of sequence data and 100 million to 120 million unique TCR beta sequences obtained from about 179 million T cells. An early release that covered approximately 600 HLA-typed donors contained approximately 300 gigabases of sequencing data and tens of millions of unique TCR sequences. Of the approximately 400 genotyped donors, roughly 80% fell in the genetic ancestry cluster associated with self-reported Caucasian donors. The study was designed to test whether signatures of past pathogen exposure could be identified by cataloging public T cell receptors. The study profiled the T cell repertoires of fewer than 850 subjects by immunosequencing and related them to cytomegalovirus serostatus. A separate validation cohort of some 130 different subjects was used in addition to the 666-subject first cohort. To predict cytomegalovirus infection status, the study combined high-throughput TCR immunosequencing, statistical association of individual TCRs with disease status, and machine learning. A later analysis re-analyzed previously published TCR beta repertoires from 500 to 700 donors and added high-resolution HLA genotyping to study TCR occurrence patterns. Rather than using new phenotypic data, the later analysis identified candidate immune exposures from TCR beta sequences and from how often those sequences occurred across donors. An earlier analysis of around 540 of the donors applied high-throughput TCR beta sequencing to assess whether each TCR beta V gene segment acted as functional or pseudogenic. Alongside the repertoire data, information on donor age, sex, ethnicity and CMV serostatus was compiled. Genome-wide SNP genotypes for about 65% of the 666 donors were used in a later genetic analysis, which treated that subset as a discovery cohort. All discovery cohort repertoires had been generated using a single sequencing platform. Class I and class II HLA loci were covered by the typing at four-digit resolution. The number of donors typed differed by locus, with 629-630 for A, B, C, DRB1 and DQB1, over 500 for DQA1, 606 for DPA1, and about 450 for DPB1. Five DR-DQ haplotypes were handled as single units for association and clustering, since linkage in the cohort was strong. Among some 400 genotyped donors of the cohort, an average of approximately 240,000 unique TCR beta nucleotide sequences was sequenced per donor, of which 15% to 20% were non-productive. The paper's findings and limits, for the study overall: Sequencing depth was assumed to be roughly uniform across donors in the presence/absence analyses, though that assumption may not hold. HLA typing was unavailable for some donors at each locus, so association tests used only the typed subset. Correlated functional status among segregating V segments might be attributable to linkage disequilibrium, but an unknown experimental factor could not be ruled out. According to a later analysis, TCR association rates differed among HLA loci, with DRB1 alleles showing the most associated TCRs and HLA-C alleles showing the fewest. In this cohort, only TCR beta chains were sequenced, and detectable features were limited by the absence of alpha or paired-chain data. Specific HLA alleles were associated with 15,000 to 20,000 TCR beta sequences at a false discovery rate of 0.05 in a later analysis. In the study, some 180 TCR beta chains were listed as associated with cytomegalovirus. Some IMGT-functional V segments, including TRBV6-2 and TRBV6-3, could not be told apart with the 87-base-pair reads, so those segments were excluded. Cytomegalovirus status was reported to be diagnosed by the classifier with high specificity and sensitivity in both the original and validation cohorts. When HLA alleles, especially DR and DQ, strongly co-occurred, TCR associations were difficult to assign to individual alleles. A further reported finding was that TCR beta sequences accurately predicted the HLA-A and HLA-B alleles for most subjects in the first cohort. The earlier analysis of fewer than 750 of the donors excluded over 15 rarely observed V segments, including chromosome 9 orphons, because counts were too low. According to a later analysis, parvovirus B19, influenza, CMV and Epstein-Barr virus appeared linked to several top co-occurrence clusters. The authors suggested that the approach could potentially be extended to other disease states and immunological phenotypes. An association between a missense DCLRE1C variant and V-gene and J-gene trimming of TCR beta chains was found in a later genetic analysis and replicated in an independent cohort. In a later analysis, HLA-associated TCR beta chains showed more clonal expansion and lower generation probabilities than non-associated chains that were equally common. While some public TCRs were present in many individuals, most TCR sequences turned up only very rarely across donors. Broadly in line with IMGT annotations, most TCR beta V segments showed up in productive rearrangements about 87% or about 30% of the time in an earlier analysis of roughly 590 of the donors. CMV serostatus was the only immune exposure information available for the cohort. In a later analysis, most CMV-associated TCR beta chains were found to appear HLA-restricted, with HLA associations seemingly driven largely by CMV exposure. A few of the identified cytomegalovirus-associated TCR beta chains were confirmed in vitro to be specific for cytomegalovirus antigens. A later genetic analysis reported fewer N-insertions in productive TCRs among donors in an Asian-associated ancestry cluster than the approximately 700-donor mean. A group of highly shared sequence variants was considered likely to be a technical artifact of the sequencing pipeline.

In total, 500 to 700 healthy bone marrow donors made up the cohort. At the time of sampling, every cohort member was nominally healthy, though immune exposures that went unrecorded were likely present. The donor was CMV seronegative and belonged to the group of around 350 seronegative cohort members. A peripheral blood sample was provided by each donor, and peripheral blood mononuclear cells were used for TCR beta sequencing. Genomic DNA was extracted from the blood cell samples with the Qiagen DNeasy Blood Extraction Kit. The origin of this receptor is a girl under three years old in good health and CMV-seronegative. The chain was built from TRBV7-9 and TRBJ1-5; perhaps TRBD1 is the D gene, with 5 bases matching. Input material: PBMCs. The DNA sequence is as follows: TGTGCCAGCAGCTTTGGAGACAGATATCAGCCCCAGCATTTT. This yields the protein CASSFGDRYQPQHF.